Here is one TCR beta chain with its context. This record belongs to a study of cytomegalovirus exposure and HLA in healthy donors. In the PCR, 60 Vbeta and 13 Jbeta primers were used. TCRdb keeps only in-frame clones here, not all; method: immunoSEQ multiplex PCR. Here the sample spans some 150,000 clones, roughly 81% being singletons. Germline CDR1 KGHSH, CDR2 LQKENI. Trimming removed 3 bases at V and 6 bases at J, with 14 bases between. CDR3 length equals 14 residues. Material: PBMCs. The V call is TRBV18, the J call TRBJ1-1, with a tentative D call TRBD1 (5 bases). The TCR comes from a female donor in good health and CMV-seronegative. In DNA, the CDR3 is TGTGCCAGCTCACCCCAAACAGGAGAAGCTGAAGCTTTCTTT. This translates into CASSPQTGEAEAFF.